The TCR beta chain under discussion was sequenced for a study of blood T cell repertoires in COVID-19. Study information: Whether acute or convalescent, the COVID-19 samples came from the United States, Italy and Spain. Nucleic acid was either cDNA or gDNA, and it came from T cells, B-cell-depleted T cells, or PBMCs.

This clone appeared once. Using immunoSEQ multiplex PCR, the repertoire was profiled, and TCRdb retains in-frame clones only, with some absent. The sample lists approximately 390,000 clones, more than 70% occurring once. Trimming cost V 4 bases and J 2 bases; bases outside gene matches: 10. The CDR3 runs 17 residues. CDR1 and CDR2 from the germline V gene are SGHDT and YYEEEE. The V call is TRBV5-6, the J call TRBJ1-3; 9 bases fit TRBD1. The sequenced sample was peripheral blood. The source is an older woman with COVID-19, enrolled during active disease. The DNA of the CDR3 is TGTGCCAGCAGCCTGCAAGACAGGGGGACTGCTGGAAACACCATATATTTT. It encodes CASSLQDRGTAGNTIYF. The complete variable domain, with remaining parts taken from reference TRBV5-6 and TRBJ1-3, reads DAGVTQSPTHLIKTRGQQVTLRCSPKSGHDTVSWYQQALGQGPQFIFQYYEEEERQRGNFPDRFSGHQFPNYSSELNVNALLLGDSALYLCASSLQDRGTAGNTIYFGEGSWLTVV.